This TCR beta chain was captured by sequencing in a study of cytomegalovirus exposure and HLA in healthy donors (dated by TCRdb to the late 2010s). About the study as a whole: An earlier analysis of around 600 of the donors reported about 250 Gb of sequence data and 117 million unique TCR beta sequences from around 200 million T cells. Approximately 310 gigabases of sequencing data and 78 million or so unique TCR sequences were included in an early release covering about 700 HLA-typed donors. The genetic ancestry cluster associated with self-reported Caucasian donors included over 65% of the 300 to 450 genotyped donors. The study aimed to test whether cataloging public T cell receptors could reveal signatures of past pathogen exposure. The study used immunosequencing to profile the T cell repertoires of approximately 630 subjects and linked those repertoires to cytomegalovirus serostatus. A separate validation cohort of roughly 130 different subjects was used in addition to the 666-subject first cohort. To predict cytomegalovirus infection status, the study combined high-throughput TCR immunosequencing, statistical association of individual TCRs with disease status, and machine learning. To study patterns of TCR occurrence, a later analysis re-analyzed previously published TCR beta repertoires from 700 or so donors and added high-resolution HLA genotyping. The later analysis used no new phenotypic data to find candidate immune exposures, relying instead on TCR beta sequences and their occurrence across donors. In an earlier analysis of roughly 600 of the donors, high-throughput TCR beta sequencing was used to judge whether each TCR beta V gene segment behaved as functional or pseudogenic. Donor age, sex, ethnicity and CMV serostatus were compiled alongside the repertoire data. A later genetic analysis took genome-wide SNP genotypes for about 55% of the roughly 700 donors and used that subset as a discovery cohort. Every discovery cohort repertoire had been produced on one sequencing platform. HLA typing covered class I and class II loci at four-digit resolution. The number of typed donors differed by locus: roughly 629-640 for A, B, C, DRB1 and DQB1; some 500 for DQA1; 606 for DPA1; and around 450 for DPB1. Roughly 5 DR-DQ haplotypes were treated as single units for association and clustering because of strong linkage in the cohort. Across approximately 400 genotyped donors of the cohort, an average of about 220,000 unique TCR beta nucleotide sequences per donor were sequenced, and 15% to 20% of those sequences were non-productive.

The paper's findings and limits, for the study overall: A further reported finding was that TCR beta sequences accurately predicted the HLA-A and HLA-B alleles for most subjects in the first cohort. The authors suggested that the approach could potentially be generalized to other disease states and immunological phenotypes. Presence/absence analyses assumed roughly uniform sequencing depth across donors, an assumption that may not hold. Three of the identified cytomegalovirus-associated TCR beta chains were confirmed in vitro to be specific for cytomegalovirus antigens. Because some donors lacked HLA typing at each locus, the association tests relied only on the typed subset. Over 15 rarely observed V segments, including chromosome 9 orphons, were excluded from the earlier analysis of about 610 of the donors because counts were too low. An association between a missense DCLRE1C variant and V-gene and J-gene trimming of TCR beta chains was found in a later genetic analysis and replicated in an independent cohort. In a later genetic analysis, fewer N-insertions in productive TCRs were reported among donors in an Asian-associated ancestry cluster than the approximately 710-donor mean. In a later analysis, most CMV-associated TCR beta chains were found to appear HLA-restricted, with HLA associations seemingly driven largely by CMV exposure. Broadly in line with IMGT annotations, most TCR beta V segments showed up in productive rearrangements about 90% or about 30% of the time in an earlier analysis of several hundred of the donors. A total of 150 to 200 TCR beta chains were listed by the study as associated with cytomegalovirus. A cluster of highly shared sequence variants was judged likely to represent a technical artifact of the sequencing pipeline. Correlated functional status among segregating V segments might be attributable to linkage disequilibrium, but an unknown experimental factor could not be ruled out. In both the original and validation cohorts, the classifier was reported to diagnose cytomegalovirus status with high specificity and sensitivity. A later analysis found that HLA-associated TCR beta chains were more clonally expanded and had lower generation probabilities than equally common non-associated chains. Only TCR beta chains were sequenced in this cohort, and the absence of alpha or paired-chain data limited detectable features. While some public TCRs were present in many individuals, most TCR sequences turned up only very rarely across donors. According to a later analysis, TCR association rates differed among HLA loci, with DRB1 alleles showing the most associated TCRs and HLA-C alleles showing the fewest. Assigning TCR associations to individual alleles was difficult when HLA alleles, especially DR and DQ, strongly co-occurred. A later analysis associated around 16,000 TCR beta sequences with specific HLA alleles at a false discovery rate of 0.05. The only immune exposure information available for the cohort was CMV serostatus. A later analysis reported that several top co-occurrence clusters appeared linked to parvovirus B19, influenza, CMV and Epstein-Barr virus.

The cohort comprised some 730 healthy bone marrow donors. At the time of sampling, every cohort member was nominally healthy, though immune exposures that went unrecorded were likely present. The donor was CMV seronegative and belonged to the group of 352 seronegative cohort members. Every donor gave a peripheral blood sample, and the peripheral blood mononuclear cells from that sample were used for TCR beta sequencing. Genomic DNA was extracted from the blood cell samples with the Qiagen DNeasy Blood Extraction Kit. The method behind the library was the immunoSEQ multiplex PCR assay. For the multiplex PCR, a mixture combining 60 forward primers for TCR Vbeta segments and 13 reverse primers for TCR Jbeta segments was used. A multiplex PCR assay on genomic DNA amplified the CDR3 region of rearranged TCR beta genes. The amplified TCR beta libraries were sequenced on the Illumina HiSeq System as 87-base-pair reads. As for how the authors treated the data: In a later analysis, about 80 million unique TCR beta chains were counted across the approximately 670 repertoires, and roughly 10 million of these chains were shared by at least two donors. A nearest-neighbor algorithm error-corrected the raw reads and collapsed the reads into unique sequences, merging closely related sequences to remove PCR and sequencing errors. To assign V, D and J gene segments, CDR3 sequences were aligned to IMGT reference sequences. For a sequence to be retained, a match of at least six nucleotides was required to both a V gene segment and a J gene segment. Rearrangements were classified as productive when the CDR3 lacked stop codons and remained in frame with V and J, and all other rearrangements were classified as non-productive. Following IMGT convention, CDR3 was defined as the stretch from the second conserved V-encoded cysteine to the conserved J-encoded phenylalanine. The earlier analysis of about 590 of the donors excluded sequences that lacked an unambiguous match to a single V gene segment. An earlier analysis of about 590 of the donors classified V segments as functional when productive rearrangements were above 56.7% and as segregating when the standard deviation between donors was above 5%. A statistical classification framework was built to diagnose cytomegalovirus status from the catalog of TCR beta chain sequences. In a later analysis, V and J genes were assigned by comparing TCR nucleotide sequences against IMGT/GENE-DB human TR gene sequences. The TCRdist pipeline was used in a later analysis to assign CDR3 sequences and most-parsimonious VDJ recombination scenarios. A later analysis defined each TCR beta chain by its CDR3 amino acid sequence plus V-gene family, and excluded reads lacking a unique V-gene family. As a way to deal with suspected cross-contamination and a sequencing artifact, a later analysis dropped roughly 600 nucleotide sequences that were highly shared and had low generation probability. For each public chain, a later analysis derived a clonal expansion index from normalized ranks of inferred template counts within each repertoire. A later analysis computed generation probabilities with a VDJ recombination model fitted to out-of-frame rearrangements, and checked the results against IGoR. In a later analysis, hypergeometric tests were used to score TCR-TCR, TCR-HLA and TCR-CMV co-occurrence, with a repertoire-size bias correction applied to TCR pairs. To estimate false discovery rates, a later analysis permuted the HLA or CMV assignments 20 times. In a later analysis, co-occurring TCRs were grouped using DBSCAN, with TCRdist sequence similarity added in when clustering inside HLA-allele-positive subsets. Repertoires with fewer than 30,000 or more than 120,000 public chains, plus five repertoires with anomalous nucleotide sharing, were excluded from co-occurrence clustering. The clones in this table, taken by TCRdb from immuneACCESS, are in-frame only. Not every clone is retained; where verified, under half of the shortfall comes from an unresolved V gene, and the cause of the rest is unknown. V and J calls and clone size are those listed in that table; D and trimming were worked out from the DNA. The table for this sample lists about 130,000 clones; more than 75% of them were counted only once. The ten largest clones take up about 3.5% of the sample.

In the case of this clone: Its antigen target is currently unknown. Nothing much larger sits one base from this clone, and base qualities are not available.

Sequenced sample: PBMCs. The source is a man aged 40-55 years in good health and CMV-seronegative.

The nucleotide sequence reads TGTGCCATCTCGGGGGGCCAGGACACTGAAGCTTTCTTT. This translates into CAISGGQDTEAFF. The rearrangement joined TRBV10-3 to TRBJ1-1; TRBD1 is possibly the D segment (6 matching bases). V is shortened by 8 bases, J by 3 bases, and the region joining them spans 13 bases. From the cysteine up to the phenylalanine, the CDR3 has a length of 13 residues. Only the CDR3 region is kept as DNA, spanning 39 bases read in frame from base 1. In the germline V gene, CDR1 corresponds to ENHRY and CDR2 to SYGVKD.